The entry below describes one T cell receptor (beta chain). The antigen is undetermined. The sample comes from a study of cytomegalovirus exposure and HLA in healthy donors. Study results and limitations: The study had only CMV serostatus as immune exposure information. In a later analysis, the majority of CMV-associated beta chains seemingly showed HLA restriction. Per published accounts, TCR beta sequences correctly predicted the HLA-A and HLA-B alleles of most subjects.

CDR3 length equals 15 residues. V shed 7 bases, J shed 9 bases, and the junction held 11 bases outside the gene matches. Germline V gene lookup returns CDR1 SEHNR and CDR2 FQNEAQ (reference sequence). PCR employed 60 Vbeta and 13 Jbeta primers. Produced via immunoSEQ multiplex PCR; TCRdb's table is partial and in-frame only. Altogether fewer than 45,000 clones are present, 70% to 80% being singletons, with the ten largest covering about 3.2%. The sample was PBMCs. The V gene is TRBV7-9, the J gene TRBJ2-1, with 11 nucleotides matching TRBD2. This TCR derives from a woman in her 30s in good health and CMV-seronegative. In DNA form, the CDR3 reads TGTGCCAGCACCAACGAAATCGGGACTAGCGGTGAGCAGTTCTTC. Its translation: CASTNEIGTSGEQFF.